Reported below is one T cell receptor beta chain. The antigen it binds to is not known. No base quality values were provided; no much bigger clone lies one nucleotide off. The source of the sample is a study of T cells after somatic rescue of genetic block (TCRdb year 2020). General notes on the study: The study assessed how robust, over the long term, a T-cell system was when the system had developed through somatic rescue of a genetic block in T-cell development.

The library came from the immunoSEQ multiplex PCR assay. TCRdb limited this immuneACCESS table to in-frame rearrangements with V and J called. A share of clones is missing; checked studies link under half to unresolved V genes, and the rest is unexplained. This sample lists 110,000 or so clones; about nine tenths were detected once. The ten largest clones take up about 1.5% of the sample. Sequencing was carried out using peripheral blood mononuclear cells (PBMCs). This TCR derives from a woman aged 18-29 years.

CDR3 loop: CASSTGGIGPDTQYF. The DNA reads as follows: TGTGCCAGCTCAACCGGGGGGATTGGACCAGATACGCAGTATTTT. The receptor chain draws on TRBV2 and TRBJ2-3, with 7 middle bases fitting TRBD2. Here V drops 8 bases and J drops 4 bases, and the junction holds 12 bases not matched to any gene. The CDR3 runs 15 residues from the cysteine to the phenylalanine. The DNA shown is the 45-base CDR3, in frame from base 1. For CDR1 and CDR2, the germline V gene lists SNHLY and FYNNEI.